The source of this T cell receptor (beta chain) is a study of blood T cell repertoires in COVID-19. Study-level background: Specimens from acute and convalescent COVID-19 originated in the United States, Italy and Spain. From T cells, B-cell-depleted T cells, or PBMCs came the material, which was cDNA or gDNA.

V shed 8 bases and J shed 7 bases, with 15 bases lying between them. The CDR3 contains 13 residues. CDR1 SNHLY and CDR2 FYNNEI come from the germline V gene. The recovered donors of Cohort 3 showed two negative PCRs, clearance, or symptom resolution. Per the original methods: Counts of nucleated cells, estimated from reference gene primer amplification, were obtained. TCRdb's copy holds only in-frame clones and misses some; the assay was immunoSEQ multiplex PCR. The V and J calls and clone size were taken over from that table, and D and trimming were inferred from the DNA. The table includes about 160,000 clones, about four fifths detected once.

The source material was PBMCs or T cells enriched from blood (not recorded which). This clonotype was obtained from a man aged 60 to 69 who had recovered from COVID-19. V usage is TRBV2 and J usage is TRBJ1-5, with D possibly being TRBD1 (6 bases). DNA of the CDR3: TGTGCCAGCTACAGGGTTCCAGGGCAGCCCCAGCATTTT. Translated: CASYRVPGQPQHF. The full variable domain, rest sourced from reference TRBV2 and TRBJ1-5, is EPEVTQTPSHQVTQMGQEVILRCVPISNHLYFYWYRQILGQKVEFLVSFYNNEISEKSEIFDDQFSVERPDGSNFTLKIRSTKLEDSAMYFCASYRVPGQPQHFGDGTRLSIL.